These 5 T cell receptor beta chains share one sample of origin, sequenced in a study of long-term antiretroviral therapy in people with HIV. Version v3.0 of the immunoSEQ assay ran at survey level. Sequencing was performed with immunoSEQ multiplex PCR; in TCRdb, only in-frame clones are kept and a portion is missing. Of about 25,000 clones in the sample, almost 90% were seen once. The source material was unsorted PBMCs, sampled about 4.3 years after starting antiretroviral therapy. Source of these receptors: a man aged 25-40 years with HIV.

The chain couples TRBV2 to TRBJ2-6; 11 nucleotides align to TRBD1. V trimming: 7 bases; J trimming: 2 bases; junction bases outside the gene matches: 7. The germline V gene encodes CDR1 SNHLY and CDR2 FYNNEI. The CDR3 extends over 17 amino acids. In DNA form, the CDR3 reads TGTGCCAGCAATCCAAGGACAGGGGGCACTGGGGCCAACGTCCTGACTTTC. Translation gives CASNPRTGGTGANVLTF.

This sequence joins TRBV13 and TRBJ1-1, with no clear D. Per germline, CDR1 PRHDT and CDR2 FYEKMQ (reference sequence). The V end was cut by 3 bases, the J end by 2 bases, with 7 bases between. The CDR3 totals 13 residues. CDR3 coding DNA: TGTGCCAGCAGCTTGGCGCATAACACTGAAGCTTTCTTT. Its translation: CASSLAHNTEAFF.

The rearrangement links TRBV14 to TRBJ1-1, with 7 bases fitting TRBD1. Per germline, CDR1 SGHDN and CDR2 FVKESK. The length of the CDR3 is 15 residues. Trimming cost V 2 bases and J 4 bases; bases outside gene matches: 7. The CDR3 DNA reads TGTGCCAGCAGCCAACCAGACAGGGTCACCACTGAAGCTTTCTTT. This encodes CASSQPDRVTTEAFF.

The CDR3 DNA reads as TGTGCCAGCAGTGGGCTCATGGGAAATCAGCCCCAGCATTTT. This sequence encodes CASSGLMGNQPQHF. The chain links TRBV2 to TRBJ1-5; D not resolved. The CDR3 sequence is 14 residues long. V shed 4 bases and J shed 4 bases, with 11 bases lying between them. Germline loops: CDR1 SNHLY, CDR2 FYNNEI. The whole variable domain, filled in from reference TRBV2 and TRBJ1-5, reads EPEVTQTPSHQVTQMGQEVILRCVPISNHLYFYWYRQILGQKVEFLVSFYNNEISEKSEIFDDQFSVERPDGSNFTLKIRSTKLEDSAMYFCASSGLMGNQPQHFGDGTRLSIL.

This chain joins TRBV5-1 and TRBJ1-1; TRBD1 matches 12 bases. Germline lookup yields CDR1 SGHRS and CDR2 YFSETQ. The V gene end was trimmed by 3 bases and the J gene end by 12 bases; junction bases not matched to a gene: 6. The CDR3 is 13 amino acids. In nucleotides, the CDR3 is TGCGCCAGCAGCTGGGGGACAGGGGGCAAAACTTTCTTT. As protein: CASSWGTGGKTFF.